This is a list of T cell receptor beta chains from one sample in a study of blood T cell repertoires in COVID-19. Assay used: immunoSEQ multiplex PCR; TCRdb lists only in-frame clones, some missing. The sample yields 70,000 to 85,000 clones, roughly 86% seen once. Sequencing used peripheral blood. The receptor source for this set is an elderly woman in a cohort sampled during active or convalescent COVID-19. Each CDR3 is given with its conserved first and last residue. D genes are given only for firm matches. Clone size appears in some rows only: once, few, many, or a class for an expanded clone.

d_gene: TRBD1; v_gene: TRBV5-8; abundance: once; j_gene: TRBJ1-2; CDR3nt: TGTGCCAGCAGCGTGGACGCCGGGGACAGATATGGCTACACCTTC; CDR3aa: CASSVDAGDRYGYTF
d_gene: NA; v_gene: TRBV2; abundance: few; j_gene: TRBJ1-4; CDR3nt: TGTGCCAGCAGATTTGACACTGCAACTAATGAAAAACTGTTTTTT; CDR3aa: CASRFDTATNEKLFF
d_gene: NA; v_gene: TRBV5-4; abundance: once; j_gene: TRBJ2-3; CDR3nt: TGTGCCAGCAGCTTCTTAGCGCGCACAGATACGCAGTATTTT; CDR3aa: CASSFLARTDTQYF
d_gene: NA; v_gene: TRBV5-1; abundance: NA; j_gene: TRBJ2-3; CDR3nt: TGCGCCAGCAGCTTGCCCCCGGGACTAGATACGCAGTATTTT; CDR3aa: CASSLPPGLDTQYF
d_gene: NA; v_gene: TRBV5-1; abundance: NA; j_gene: TRBJ1-3; CDR3nt: TGCGCCAGCAGCCAAGAGACAGGCTCTGGAAACACCATATATTTT; CDR3aa: CASSQETGSGNTIYF
d_gene: TRBD2; v_gene: TRBV5-1; abundance: NA; j_gene: TRBJ2-7; CDR3nt: TGCGCCAGCAGCGAGACTAGCGGGAGAACCTACGAGCAGTACTTC; CDR3aa: CASSETSGRTYEQYF
d_gene: NA; v_gene: TRBV30; abundance: NA; j_gene: TRBJ1-2; CDR3nt: TGTGCCTGGGCTGGCCGAAACTATGGCTACACCTTC; CDR3aa: CAWAGRNYGYTF
d_gene: TRBD1; v_gene: TRBV5-1; abundance: few; j_gene: TRBJ1-4; CDR3nt: TGCGCCAGCAGCTCAAGTACAGGGGGAGGAGGCGAAAAACTGTTTTTT; CDR3aa: CASSSSTGGGGEKLFF
d_gene: TRBD1; v_gene: TRBV3-1/TRBV3-2; abundance: NA; j_gene: TRBJ1-5; CDR3nt: TGTGCCAGCAGCCAAGGGACAGGGGGCAGCGGGCCCCAGCATTTT; CDR3aa: CASSQGTGGSGPQHF
d_gene: TRBD1; v_gene: TRBV5-1; abundance: NA; j_gene: TRBJ2-3; CDR3nt: TGCGCCAGCAGCTCGGGACAGAGCACAGATACGCAGTATTTT; CDR3aa: CASSSGQSTDTQYF
d_gene: NA; v_gene: TRBV28; abundance: NA; j_gene: TRBJ1-1; CDR3nt: TGTGCCAGCACCTTAGGGGGATGGAACACTGAAGCTTTCTTT; CDR3aa: CASTLGGWNTEAFF
d_gene: TRBD2; v_gene: TRBV5-5; abundance: once; j_gene: TRBJ2-5; CDR3nt: TGTGCCAGCAGCTTGCTAGCGGGAGCCCAAGAGACCCAGTACTTC; CDR3aa: CASSLLAGAQETQYF
d_gene: NA; v_gene: TRBV10-1; abundance: NA; j_gene: TRBJ1-3; CDR3nt: TGCGCCAGCAGTGAGTCGGCCCGAAACACCATATATTTT; CDR3aa: CASSESARNTIYF
d_gene: NA; v_gene: TRBV6-6; abundance: NA; j_gene: TRBJ2-5; CDR3nt: TGTGCCAGCAGCTTCGACACGTATCAAGAGACCCAGTACTTC; CDR3aa: CASSFDTYQETQYF
d_gene: NA; v_gene: TRBV7-3; abundance: NA; j_gene: TRBJ1-1; CDR3nt: TGTGCCAGCAGCTTAACGGGGGGTAGCGCTGAAGCTTTCTTT; CDR3aa: CASSLTGGSAEAFF
d_gene: NA; v_gene: TRBV11-2; abundance: NA; j_gene: TRBJ2-2; CDR3nt: TGTGCCAGCAGAAGGAGGATTGATAAGACGAGCACCGGGGAGCTGTTTTTT; CDR3aa: CASRRRIDKTSTGELFF
d_gene: TRBD1; v_gene: TRBV24-1; abundance: once; j_gene: TRBJ2-7; CDR3nt: TGTGCCACCAGTGATCCGGGACAGAGCTCCTACGAGCAGTACTTC; CDR3aa: CATSDPGQSSYEQYF
d_gene: TRBD1; v_gene: TRBV6-5; abundance: NA; j_gene: TRBJ2-4; CDR3nt: TGTGCCAGCAGTTACTTCGGGACAGGGGGGGACATTCAGTACTTC; CDR3aa: CASSYFGTGGDIQYF
d_gene: NA; v_gene: TRBV28; abundance: NA; j_gene: TRBJ1-1; CDR3nt: TGTGCCAGCTCACCAGGGCTGAACACTGAAGCTTTCTTT; CDR3aa: CASSPGLNTEAFF
d_gene: NA; v_gene: TRBV6-1; abundance: NA; j_gene: TRBJ1-6; CDR3nt: TGTGCCAGCAGTGAATTCCAAACAGGCTATAATTCACCCCTCCACTTT; CDR3aa: CASSEFQTGYNSPLHF
d_gene: TRBD1; v_gene: TRBV18; abundance: many; j_gene: TRBJ1-2; CDR3nt: TGTGCCAGCTCACCTGACAGGGACTATGGCTACACCTTC; CDR3aa: CASSPDRDYGYTF
d_gene: TRBD2; v_gene: TRBV28; abundance: NA; j_gene: TRBJ2-5; CDR3nt: TGTGCCAGCAGTTTAGGGGGGGACCGAGAGACCCAGTACTTC; CDR3aa: CASSLGGDRETQYF
d_gene: NA; v_gene: TRBV10-3; abundance: NA; j_gene: TRBJ1-5; CDR3nt: TGTGCCATCAGTCGTGGACAGTTTAGCAATCAGCCCCAGCATTTT; CDR3aa: CAISRGQFSNQPQHF
d_gene: NA; v_gene: TRBV6-2/TRBV6-3; abundance: NA; j_gene: TRBJ2-3; CDR3nt: TGTGCCAGCAGTTACTCCCCGGTCCTATTCACAGATACGCAGTATTTT; CDR3aa: CASSYSPVLFTDTQYF
d_gene: TRBD2; v_gene: TRBV3-1/TRBV3-2; abundance: NA; j_gene: TRBJ2-5; CDR3nt: TGTGCCAGCAGCCGAGATCTTAGCGGGACCAACCAAGAGACCCAGTACTTC; CDR3aa: CASSRDLSGTNQETQYF
d_gene: NA; v_gene: TRBV13; abundance: NA; j_gene: TRBJ1-6; CDR3nt: TGTGCCAGCAGCGTCTCCGGGGATTCACCCCTCCACTTT; CDR3aa: CASSVSGDSPLHF
d_gene: TRBD2; v_gene: TRBV2; abundance: NA; j_gene: TRBJ2-1; CDR3nt: TGTGCCAGCAGTCGGACTAGCGGTTCAATCTACAATGAGCAGTTCTTC; CDR3aa: CASSRTSGSIYNEQFF
d_gene: NA; v_gene: TRBV5-1; abundance: once; j_gene: TRBJ1-2; CDR3nt: TGCGCTAGCGGGGCAGGCTATTTGGGCTACACCTTC; CDR3aa: CASGAGYLGYTF
d_gene: TRBD2; v_gene: TRBV2; abundance: NA; j_gene: TRBJ2-1; CDR3nt: TGTGCCAGCAGCGCCGGACTAGCGGGAGGATGGGAGCAGTTCTTC; CDR3aa: CASSAGLAGGWEQFF
d_gene: NA; v_gene: TRBV10-1; abundance: NA; j_gene: TRBJ1-5; CDR3nt: TGCGCCAGCAGGGAACCTTTAGACAGTCCTTCCCCCTTTCGCAATCAGCCCCAGCATTTT; CDR3aa: CASREPLDSPSPFRNQPQHF
d_gene: NA; v_gene: TRBV28; abundance: NA; j_gene: TRBJ2-1; CDR3nt: TGTGCCAGCAGTTTAGTCGGTATTGAGCAGTTCTTC; CDR3aa: CASSLVGIEQFF
d_gene: NA; v_gene: TRBV11-2; abundance: few; j_gene: TRBJ2-1; CDR3nt: TGTGCCAGCAGCTTAGAAGGGCGGGCCCCAATACCGTTCTTC; CDR3aa: CASSLEGRAPIPFF
d_gene: TRBD2; v_gene: TRBV7-6; abundance: NA; j_gene: TRBJ2-1; CDR3nt: TGTGCCAGCAGCCAACAGCGACTAGCGGGGAGGCGGAATGAGCAGTTCTTC; CDR3aa: CASSQQRLAGRRNEQFF
d_gene: NA; v_gene: TRBV21-1; abundance: once; j_gene: TRBJ1-1; CDR3nt: TGTGCCAGCAGCTTAGAGGTTCCGCGGACTGAAGCTTTCTTT; CDR3aa: CASSLEVPRTEAFF
d_gene: TRBD1; v_gene: TRBV29-1; abundance: NA; j_gene: TRBJ1-1; CDR3nt: TGCAGCGTAGAACAGGGGGTCGTTTTCTTT; CDR3aa: CSVEQGVVFF
d_gene: NA; v_gene: TRBV10-1; abundance: NA; j_gene: TRBJ2-7; CDR3nt: TGCGCCAGCAGTGGTTACCGGGGCGAGCAGTACTTC; CDR3aa: CASSGYRGEQYF
d_gene: TRBD2; v_gene: TRBV5-4; abundance: NA; j_gene: TRBJ2-1; CDR3nt: TGTGCCAGCAGCTTTGGACTAGCGGGAGGGGCCGGTGAGCAGTTCTTC; CDR3aa: CASSFGLAGGAGEQFF
d_gene: NA; v_gene: TRBV19; abundance: NA; j_gene: TRBJ2-1; CDR3nt: TGTGCCAGTAGTAACGGGTTTTCCTACAATGAGCAGTTCTTC; CDR3aa: CASSNGFSYNEQFF
d_gene: TRBD2; v_gene: TRBV5-1; abundance: NA; j_gene: TRBJ2-7; CDR3nt: TGCGCCAGCAGCTTGGGCGGGGGTCCCTACGAGCAGTACTTC; CDR3aa: CASSLGGGPYEQYF
d_gene: TRBD2; v_gene: TRBV15; abundance: NA; j_gene: TRBJ2-3; CDR3nt: TGTGCCACCAGCAGAGCGGGCGGGAGGAGCACAGATACGCAGTATTTT; CDR3aa: CATSRAGGRSTDTQYF
d_gene: TRBD1; v_gene: TRBV7-4; abundance: many; j_gene: TRBJ1-4; CDR3nt: TGTGCCAGCAGCTGCCCGGGACAGGGCTATGGGGATCGGGAAAAACTGTTTTTT; CDR3aa: CASSCPGQGYGDREKLFF
d_gene: TRBD2; v_gene: TRBV7-3; abundance: NA; j_gene: TRBJ2-1; CDR3nt: TGTGCCAGCAGCCGGACTAGCGGGAGTATGGATGAGCAGTTCTTC; CDR3aa: CASSRTSGSMDEQFF
d_gene: NA; v_gene: TRBV6-5; abundance: NA; j_gene: TRBJ2-3; CDR3nt: TGTGCCAGCACCCGCGAAGATACGCAGTATTTT; CDR3aa: CASTREDTQYF
d_gene: TRBD2; v_gene: TRBV5-6; abundance: NA; j_gene: TRBJ2-4; CDR3nt: TGTGCCAGCAGCTTATCCGGGACTAGTAAAAACATTCAGTACTTC; CDR3aa: CASSLSGTSKNIQYF